This is a list of T cell receptor beta chains from one sample in a study of breast tumors, draining lymph nodes, adjacent tissues. TCRdb recomputed calls from the multiplex PCR reads with MiXCR, one row per CDR3 protein. The table lists 6,000 or so distinct CDR3 sequences, roughly 44% of them singletons. What was sequenced was tumor-adjacent breast tissue. Receptor source: a female donor with breast cancer. Some clones in this sample may be carry-over from other donors' samples. Both conserved end residues are part of each CDR3. The D gene is left open where the match is weak. The listing skips clone size in some rows; elsewhere it reads once, few, many or a size class.

V	size	J	D	CDR3	DNA
TRBV20-1	.	TRBJ2-7	TRBD2	CSATGSGRAGEQYF	TGCAGTGCTACCGGTAGCGGGAGGGCGGGAGAGCAGTACTTC
TRBV4-1	.	TRBJ1-2	.	CASSQPSRMDGYTF	TGTGCCAGCAGCCAACCTAGCCGGATGGATGGCTACACCTTC
TRBV10-2	once	TRBJ2-7	.	CASSESIVPAGQNYNEQYF	TGCGCCAGCAGTGAGTCGATAGTACCAGCGGGCCAGAACTACAACGAGCAGTACTTC
TRBV6-2/TRBV6-3	.	TRBJ2-7	.	CASRRLGYEQYF	TGTGCCAGCCGCCGACTAGGATACGAGCAGTACTTC
TRBV7-2	.	TRBJ1-4	.	CASSVTEKLFF	TGTGCCAGCAGCGTGACTGAAAAACTGTTTTTT
TRBV30	many	TRBJ2-5	.	CAWSGTWKTQYF	TGTGCCTGGAGTGGAACGTGGAAGACCCAGTACTTC
TRBV7-9	many	TRBJ1-5	TRBD1	CASSLEGTGIGQPQHF	TGTGCCAGCAGCTTAGAGGGGACAGGGATCGGTCAGCCCCAGCATTTT
TRBV20-1	many	TRBJ1-5	.	CSATPSWGVRNQPQHF	TGCAGTGCTACCCCTTCTTGGGGCGTACGCAATCAGCCCCAGCATTTT
TRBV7-6	.	TRBJ2-1	TRBD2	CASSPGLTSYNEQFF	TGTGCCAGCAGCCCGGGACTAACCTCCTACAATGAGCAGTTCTTC
TRBV2	.	TRBJ2-7	TRBD2	CASMASGALTYEQYF	TGTGCCAGCATGGCTAGCGGGGCTTTGACCTACGAGCAGTACTTC
TRBV25-1	.	TRBJ1-6	.	CASSEEYNSPLHF	TGTGCCAGCAGTGAGGAATATAATTCACCCCTCCACTTT
TRBV6-4	many	TRBJ2-1	TRBD1	CASSVVSSQGTGFNNEQFF	TGTGCCAGCAGTGTGGTCAGTTCTCAGGGGACAGGCTTCAACAATGAGCAGTTCTTC
TRBV24-1	medium-sized	TRBJ2-3	.	CATGRGESTDTQYF	TGTGCCACCGGGAGGGGGGAATCAACAGATACGCAGTATTTT
TRBV20-1	medium-sized	TRBJ1-2	TRBD1	CSARDSPGDYGYTF	TGCAGTGCGAGGGACAGTCCGGGTGACTATGGCTACACCTTC
TRBV20-1	medium-sized	TRBJ1-5	TRBD1	CSARDVTGVANQPQHF	TGCAGTGCTAGAGATGTTACAGGGGTAGCAAATCAGCCCCAGCATTTT
TRBV6-2/TRBV6-3	many	TRBJ2-4	.	CASSYSSLNNIQYF	TGTGCCAGCAGTTACTCTTCCCTTAATAACATTCAGTACTTC
TRBV6-2/TRBV6-3	many	TRBJ2-3	TRBD2	CASSPGSGTGTDTQYF	TGTGCCAGCAGTCCAGGGAGCGGGACCGGCACAGATACGCAGTATTTT
TRBV20-1	.	TRBJ2-1	.	CSASSGGSSYNEQFF	TGCAGTGCCAGTTCAGGCGGTAGCTCCTACAATGAGCAGTTCTTC